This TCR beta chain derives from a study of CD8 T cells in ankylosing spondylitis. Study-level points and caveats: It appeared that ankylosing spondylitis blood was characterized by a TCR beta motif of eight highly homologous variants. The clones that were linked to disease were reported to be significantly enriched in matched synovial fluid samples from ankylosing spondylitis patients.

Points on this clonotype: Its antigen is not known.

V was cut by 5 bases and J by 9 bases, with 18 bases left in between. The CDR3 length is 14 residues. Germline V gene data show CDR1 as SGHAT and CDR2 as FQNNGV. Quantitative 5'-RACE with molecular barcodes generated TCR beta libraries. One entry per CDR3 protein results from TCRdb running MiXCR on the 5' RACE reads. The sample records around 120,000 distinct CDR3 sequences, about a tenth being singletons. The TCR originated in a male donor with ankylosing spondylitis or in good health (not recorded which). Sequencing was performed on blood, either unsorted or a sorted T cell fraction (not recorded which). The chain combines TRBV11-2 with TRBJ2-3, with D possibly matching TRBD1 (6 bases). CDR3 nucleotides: TGTGCCAGCAGCCTGTGGGACACGGTCGGCACGCAGTATTTT. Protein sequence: CASSLWDTVGTQYF.